The entry below describes one T cell receptor (beta chain). The antigen remains undetermined. The source of the sample is a study of shared clonotypes between healthy human individuals. Findings and caveats of the study: What rarefaction showed was incomplete sorted-subset sequencing despite large depth. Researchers sampled blood only, noting tissue repertoires likely differ.

DNA at about 0.2 ug, 25,000 to 35,000 T cell genomes, went into sorted-subset replicate PCRs. Clones were sequenced by immunoSEQ multiplex PCR, and TCRdb holds only the in-frame ones, with some missing. The table shows hundreds of thousands of clones, with 73% occurring only once. Looked up from germline, CDR1 is LNHDA and CDR2 is SQIVND (reference sequence). V shed 5 bases, J shed 2 bases, and the junction held 4 bases outside the gene matches. The CDR3 runs to 14 residues. The chain is built from TRBV19 and TRBJ2-5, with 8 bases aligning to TRBD1. The receptor's source is a man aged 30-40 years in good health. Sequenced material: memory CD4+ T cells sorted from blood. Described subset: CD45RA-negative fraction. Here the CDR3 DNA reads TGTGCCAGTAGTCCCGGGACAGGACAAGAGACCCAGTACTTC. This translates into CASSPGTGQETQYF.